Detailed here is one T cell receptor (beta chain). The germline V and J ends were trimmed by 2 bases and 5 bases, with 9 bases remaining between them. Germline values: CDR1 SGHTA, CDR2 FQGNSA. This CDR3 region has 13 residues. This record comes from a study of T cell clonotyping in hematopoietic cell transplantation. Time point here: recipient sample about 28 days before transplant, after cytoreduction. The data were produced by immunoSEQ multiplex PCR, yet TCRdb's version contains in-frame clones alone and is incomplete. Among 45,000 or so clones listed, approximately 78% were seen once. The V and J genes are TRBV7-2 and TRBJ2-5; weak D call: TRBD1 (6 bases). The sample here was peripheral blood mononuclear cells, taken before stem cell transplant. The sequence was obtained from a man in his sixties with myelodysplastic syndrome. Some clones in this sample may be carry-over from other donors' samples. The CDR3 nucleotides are TGTGCCAGCAGCTTATCAGGGGTGGAGACCCAGTACTTC. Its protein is CASSLSGVETQYF.